The 25 T cell receptor beta chains reported below all come from one sample, sequenced in a study of T cells in localized non-small cell lung cancer. Here immunoSEQ multiplex PCR was the method, and the copy in TCRdb shows in-frame clones only, minus some. Among around 50,000 clones listed, 86% were seen once. Source: peripheral blood, taken before any cancer treatment. All receptors derive from a woman aged 40-69 years with stage I lung adenocarcinoma.

V and J are TRBV28 and TRBJ1-1; D uncertain. The CDR3 is 15 amino acids. CDR1 and CDR2 from the germline V gene are MDHEN and SYDVKM. Trimming removed 4 bases at V and 5 bases at J, with 17 bases between. CDR3 bases: TGTGCCAGCAGTTCCCCCCCAGGTCACGGTACTGAAGCTTTCTTT. Amino acids: CASSSPPGHGTEAFF.

This clone was detected a few times. V usage is TRBV19 and J usage is TRBJ1-1; a weak D match, TRBD1 (5 bases). Looked up from germline, CDR1 is LNHDA and CDR2 is SQIVND (reference sequence). This CDR3 contains 12 residues. With 7 bases removed from V and 8 bases from J, the gap between germline ends came to 14 bases. This CDR3 is CASTLRDGEAFF. As DNA, the CDR3 is TGTGCCAGTACCCTCCGGGACGGGGAAGCTTTCTTT.

This clone was detected once. The chain recombines TRBV18 with TRBJ2-5, with a possible D match to TRBD2 (5 bases). Trimming took off 4 bases at V and 1 base at J, with 7 bases between the two ends. The CDR3 has 13 residues. Looked up from germline, CDR1 is KGHSH and CDR2 is LQKENI. The CDR3 protein is CASSQAAQETQYF. CDR3 DNA sequence: TGTGCCAGCTCACAAGCGGCCCAAGAGACCCAGTACTTC.

This chain uses TRBV2 with TRBJ2-3; no clear D. This CDR3 region has 11 residues. Deletions cut 5 bases from V and 6 bases from J, with 6 bases between. Germline CDR1 and CDR2: SNHLY and FYNNEI. CDR3: CASSYKDTQYF. The CDR3 DNA sequence: TGTGCCAGCAGTTACAAGGATACGCAGTATTTT.

V usage is TRBV5-1 and J usage is TRBJ2-5; D perhaps matches TRBD1 (5 bases). The V and J ends lost 4 bases and 1 base respectively, with 17 bases between them. The CDR3 is 16 amino acids. Germline values: CDR1 SGHRS, CDR2 YFSETQ. The DNA for the CDR3 is TGCGCCAGCAGCCCAAGTGGGGCCAGGGCCCAAGAGACCCAGTACTTC. This gives the protein CASSPSGARAQETQYF.

The chain carries TRBV19 and TRBJ2-6; 7 nucleotides match TRBD2. The CDR3 has 16 amino acids. Germline V gene data show CDR1 as LNHDA and CDR2 as SQIVND (reference sequence). V shed 1 base, J shed 1 base, and the junction held 1 base outside the gene matches. This CDR3 reads CASSIGEGSGANVLTF. The CDR3 bases are TGTGCCAGTAGTATAGGGGAGGGATCTGGGGCCAACGTCCTGACTTTC. Drawing the rest from reference TRBV19 and TRBJ2-6, the complete variable domain is DGGITQSPKYLFRKEGQNVTLSCEQNLNHDAMYWYRQDPGQGLRLIYYSQIVNDFQKGDIAEGYSVSREKKESFPLTVTSAQKNPTAFYLCASSIGEGSGANVLTFGAGSRLTVL.

The genes are TRBV13 and TRBJ1-1; 8 bases align to TRBD1. Germline V CDR1 and CDR2: PRHDT, FYEKMQ (reference sequence). Trimming took 5 bases from V and 4 from J; bases not matched to a gene: 12. The length of the CDR3 is 16 residues. CDR3 sequence: CASSPQDREQSTEAFF. The CDR3 DNA is TGTGCCAGCAGCCCGCAGGACAGGGAACAGAGCACTGAAGCTTTCTTT.

This clone has just one count. The chain couples TRBV30 to TRBJ1-1, with D tentatively TRBD1 (5 bases). V was shortened by 0 bases and J by 0 bases, with 11 bases between the two germline ends. Looked up from germline, CDR1 is GTSNPN and CDR2 is SVGIG (reference sequence). This CDR3 comprises 15 residues. The CDR3 reads CAWSVRAGMNTEAFF. The CDR3 DNA reads as TGTGCCTGGAGTGTAAGGGCAGGGATGAACACTGAAGCTTTCTTT.

The genes are TRBV23-1 and TRBJ1-1; tentatively, D is TRBD1 (5 bases). TRBV23-1 is designated an ORF whose function remains uncertain. Between the trimmed V and J ends, which lost 0 bases and 0 bases, there was a span of 20 bases. The CDR3 contains 19 residues. CDR3 in amino acids: CASSQSTGEGAILNTEAFF. The CDR3 region has the DNA TGCGCCAGCAGTCAATCGACGGGCGAAGGGGCGATATTGAACACTGAAGCTTTCTTT.

CDR3 protein: CASSEQGQGDLKGGYTF. For the CDR3, the DNA is TGTGCCAGCAGTGAACAGGGACAGGGTGACTTGAAGGGCGGCTACACCTTC. This chain links TRBV2 with TRBJ1-2; 9 positions match TRBD1. The CDR3 length is 17 residues. Germline V gives CDR1 SNHLY, CDR2 FYNNEI. The trim removed 2 bases at V and 8 bases at J, leaving 15 bases unmatched.

The V call is TRBV4-2, the J call TRBJ2-7, with D unclear. Germline-derived CDR1 and CDR2 are LGHNA and YNFKEQ. The length of the CDR3 is 15 residues. V was trimmed by 5 bases and J by 3 bases, leaving 17 bases between them. For the CDR3, the DNA is TGTGCCAGCAGCTTGGGATCCCGGCAGTTCTACGAGCAGTACTTC. Its protein product is CASSLGSRQFYEQYF.

The chain joins TRBV15 to TRBJ2-7; TRBD2 is a possible D gene (6 bases). This CDR3 comprises 15 residues. V was cut by 1 base and J by 1 base, with 11 bases left in between. Germline V gives CDR1 LNHNV, CDR2 YYDKDF (reference sequence). CDR3 region: CATSRVLEGSYEQYF. In DNA, the CDR3 is TGTGCCACCAGCAGAGTCTTGGAGGGTTCCTACGAGCAGTACTTC.

The chain uses TRBV13 and TRBJ2-2; 11 positions agree with TRBD2. Germline loops: CDR1 PRHDT, CDR2 FYEKMQ (reference sequence). V shed 5 bases and J 6 bases; nucleotides not matched to a gene: 8. This CDR3 has 16 amino acids. CDR3 loop: CASSKNSGGAAGELFF. CDR3 coding DNA: TGTGCCAGCAGCAAAAATAGCGGGGGGGCCGCCGGGGAGCTGTTTTTT.

This clone has a handful of counts. This chain links TRBV19 with TRBJ1-5; D perhaps matches TRBD1 (5 bases). Per the germline V gene, CDR1 is LNHDA and CDR2 is SQIVND (reference sequence). CDR3 length equals 12 residues. The V gene lost 10 bases and the J gene lost 5 bases, with 12 bases spanning the gap. CDR3: CATAGRDQPQHF. The CDR3 bases are TGTGCCACCGCAGGGAGAGATCAGCCCCAGCATTTT.

This clone has just one count. The CDR3 loop reads CASSLVLHFSYGYTF. CDR3 sequence (DNA): TGTGCCAGCAGCTTGGTTCTGCATTTCTCATATGGCTACACCTTC. V gene TRBV5-8 combines with J gene TRBJ1-2, with D unclear. This CDR3 is 15 amino acids long. V lost 0 bases, J lost 5 bases, and 14 bases lay in between. The germline CDR1 and CDR2 sequences are SGHTS and YDEGEE.

The chain uses TRBV27 and TRBJ1-2; D gene ambiguous. The CDR3 length is 14 residues. Trimming stripped 5 bases from V and 5 bases from J, with 15 bases between. Germline V gene data show CDR1 as MNHEY and CDR2 as SMNVEV (reference sequence). CDR3: CASSPRPGRYGYTF. DNA of the CDR3: TGTGCCAGCAGTCCCCGACCCGGTAGGTATGGCTACACCTTC.

V gene TRBV7-2 combines with J gene TRBJ2-2; D call uncertain. Trimming shortened V by 1 base and J by 1 base, and 7 bases separated the two germline ends. CDR1 is SGHTA and CDR2 is FQGNSA in the germline V gene. The CDR3 extends over 15 amino acids. The CDR3 bases are TGTGCCAGCAGCTTAGGACACGTGAACACCGGGGAGCTGTTTTTT. Amino acid sequence: CASSLGHVNTGELFF.

The rearrangement joins TRBV18 to TRBJ1-5; 10 bases are shared with TRBD1. Trimming removed 4 bases from V and 3 bases from J; junction bases left unmatched: 6. This CDR3 is 16 amino acids long. From germline, CDR1 is KGHSH and CDR2 LQKENI. CDR3 DNA sequence: TGTGCCAGCTCACTAACGACAGGGGGCAACAATCAGCCCCAGCATTTT. Protein sequence: CASSLTTGGNNQPQHF.

The DNA of the CDR3 is TGTGCCAGCAGCCTTGGTCACCTAGAGCAGCCCCAGCATTTT. Residues: CASSLGHLEQPQHF. This chain links TRBV6-6 with TRBJ1-5; D is ambiguous. CDR1 and CDR2 (germline): MNHNY, SVGAGI (reference sequence). The CDR3 totals 14 residues. Between the trimmed V and J ends, which lost 6 bases and 7 bases, there was a span of 16 bases.

This clone has just one count. V is TRBV9 and J is TRBJ1-5; D remains unclear. V gave up 3 bases and J gave up 2 bases, with 12 bases separating them. Germline CDR1 and CDR2: SGDLS and YYNGEE. This CDR3 is 15 amino acids long. The CDR3 here is CASSARREGNQPQHF. In DNA, the CDR3 is TGTGCCAGCAGCGCCAGACGGGAGGGCAATCAGCCCCAGCATTTT.

This sequence joins TRBV30 and TRBJ1-2, with D possibly matching TRBD1 (6 bases). This CDR3 is 14 amino acids long. Germline V gene sequence: CDR1 GTSNPN, CDR2 SVGIG (reference sequence). V gave up 2 bases and J gave up 6 bases, with 16 bases separating them. The CDR3 DNA is TGTGCCTGGAGTAACCGGGGGGCGCCGAATGGCTACACCTTC. Its translation: CAWSNRGAPNGYTF.

This rearrangement joins TRBV5-4 to TRBJ2-1; 8 nucleotides match TRBD2. J was trimmed by 1 base and V by 1 base; bases with no gene match: 1. CDR1 SGHNT and CDR2 YYREEE come from the germline V gene (reference sequence). The CDR3 has 15 amino acids. CDR3 loop: CASSLKRGSYNEQFF. The CDR3 DNA sequence: TGTGCCAGCAGCTTGAAGCGGGGGTCCTACAATGAGCAGTTCTTC.

The chain is built from TRBV9 and TRBJ2-1; D possibly corresponds to TRBD2 (5 bases). Trimming pared 0 bases from V and 0 bases from J, leaving 13 bases between. Germline V gene sequence: CDR1 SGDLS, CDR2 YYNGEE. The CDR3 length is 17 residues. This CDR3 is CASSVVSDFSSYNEQFF. CDR3 nucleotides: TGTGCCAGCAGCGTAGTATCGGACTTTAGCTCCTACAATGAGCAGTTCTTC.

Note on this clone: At one end the junction does not follow the germline gene, possibly because of a read error. The CDR3 nucleotides read TGTGCTAGCAGCTTCGGGCTAGCGGGGTACAATGAGCAGTTCTTC. It yields the protein CASSFGLAGYNEQFF. The chain links TRBV7-7 to TRBJ2-1, with 9 bases matching TRBD2. CDR1 is SSHAT, CDR2 FNYEAQ, per germline (reference sequence). The CDR3 spans 15 residues.

This chain connects TRBV6-5 to TRBJ1-6; tentatively, D is TRBD1 (6 bases). V was trimmed by 2 bases and J by 9 bases, leaving 17 bases between them. CDR1 is MNHEY, CDR2 SVGAGI, per germline. This CDR3 has 16 amino acids. The CDR3 spells CASSYTRTVESSPLHF. CDR3 coding DNA: TGTGCCAGCAGTTACACCCGGACAGTTGAAAGTTCACCCCTCCACTTT.